Listed below are T cell receptor beta chains from one sample, sequenced in a study of blood T cell repertoires in COVID-19. TCRdb's table, derived via immunoSEQ multiplex PCR, lists solely in-frame clones and lacks some. This table holds roughly 150,000 clones, approximately 84% found once. Sequencing was carried out using peripheral blood. The origin of the receptors is a woman older than 75 with COVID-19, enrolled during active disease. The CDR3 runs from the conserved cysteine through the conserved F or W.

TRBV7-9 | CASSRWDRPHEQYF
TRBV3-1/TRBV3-2 | CASSQRGGSYEQYF
TRBV19 | CASSRGTGGQPQHF
TRBV9 | CASSEASTGTQTNTGELFF
TRBV13 | CATRLAEVSVTLWGLAGVYNEQFF
TRBV5-1 | CASSLAPGQNYEQYF
TRBV29-1 | CSVSGQGYEQYF
TRBV9 | CASSAAVGGDTQYF
TRBV7-2 | CASSLAGGTSFNEQFF
TRBV6-5 | CASSSWRDSLSTIYF
TRBV3-1/TRBV3-2 | CASSHRSYSYEQYF
TRBV12-3/TRBV12-4 | CASSSPITNEQFF
TRBV30 | CAWRQGPNEKLFF
TRBV5-1 | CASSFDSLSGNTIYF
TRBV5-1 | CASSALTGSTEAFF
TRBV7-2 | CASSYRTGASYEQYF
TRBV5-1 | CASSLALGDEQFF
TRBV28 | CASSSPGNSYEQYF
TRBV23-1 | CASSQSGRVRTEAFF
TRBV7-2 | CASSSRQGAMSGYTF
TRBV18 | CASSPPTGPDYGYTF
TRBV19 | CASSIRSLTGQKSTNEKLFF
TRBV12-3/TRBV12-4 | CASRGQGNQPQHF